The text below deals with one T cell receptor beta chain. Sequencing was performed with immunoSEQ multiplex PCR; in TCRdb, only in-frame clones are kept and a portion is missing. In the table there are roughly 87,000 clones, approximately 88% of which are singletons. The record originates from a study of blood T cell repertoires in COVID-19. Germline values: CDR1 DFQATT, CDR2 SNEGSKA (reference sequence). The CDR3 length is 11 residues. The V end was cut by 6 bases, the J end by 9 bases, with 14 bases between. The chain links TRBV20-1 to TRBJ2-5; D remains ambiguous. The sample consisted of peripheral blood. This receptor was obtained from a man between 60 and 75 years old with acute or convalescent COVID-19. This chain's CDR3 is CSALATLAQYF. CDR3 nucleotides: TGCAGTGCCCTGGCGACCCTAGCCCAGTACTTC.